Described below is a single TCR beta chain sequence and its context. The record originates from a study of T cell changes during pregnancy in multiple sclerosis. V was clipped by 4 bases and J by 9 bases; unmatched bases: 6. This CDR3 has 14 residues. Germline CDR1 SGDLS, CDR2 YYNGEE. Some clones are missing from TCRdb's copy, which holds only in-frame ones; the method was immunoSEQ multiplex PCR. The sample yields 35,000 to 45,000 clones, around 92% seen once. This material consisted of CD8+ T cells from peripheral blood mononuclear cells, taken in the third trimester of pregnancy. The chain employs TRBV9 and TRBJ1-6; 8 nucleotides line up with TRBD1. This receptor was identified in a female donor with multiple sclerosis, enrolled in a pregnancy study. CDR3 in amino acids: CASSPGQGVSPLHF. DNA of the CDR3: TGTGCCAGCAGCCCAGGACAGGGTGTTTCACCCCTCCACTTT. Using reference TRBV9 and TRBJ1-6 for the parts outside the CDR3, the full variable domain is DSGVTQTPKHLITATGQRVTLRCSPRSGDLSVYWYQQSLDQGLQFLIQYYNGEERAKGNILERFSAQQFPDLHSELNLSSLELGDSALYFCASSPGQGVSPLHFGNGTRLTVT.